A single sample gave rise to the 29 T cell receptor beta chains below, sequenced in a study of shared clonotypes between healthy human individuals. The naive CD8 population came from CD45RO-negative cells selected for CCR7, without terminally differentiated effector memory CD45RA+ cells. Here immunoSEQ multiplex PCR was the method, and the copy in TCRdb shows in-frame clones only, minus some. The table records 800,000 to 950,000 clones, roughly 96% of them present only once. The sequencing input was naive CD8+ T cells sorted from blood. These receptors came from a man aged 25-40 years in good health.

V and J are TRBV14 and TRBJ1-1; D unclear. Germline CDR1 is SGHDN and CDR2 is FVKESK. The length of the CDR3 is 14 residues. V shed 2 bases and J shed 3 bases, with 10 bases lying between them. CDR3 DNA sequence: TGTGCCAGCAGCCAAATTGCCATAGACACTGAAGCTTTCTTT. Protein product: CASSQIAIDTEAFF.

The chain is built from TRBV29-1 and TRBJ2-2, with no clear D. Germline V lookup: CDR1 SQVTM, CDR2 ANQGSEA. The CDR3 has 12 residues. The V end was cut by 8 bases, the J end by 3 bases, with 10 bases between. The CDR3 here is CSSLYHTGELFF. The CDR3 DNA reads as TGCAGCTCATTGTATCACACCGGGGAGCTGTTTTTT.

The V call is TRBV7-9, the J call TRBJ2-2; 13 bases map to TRBD2. This CDR3 is built from 18 residues. V was pared by 1 base and J by 1 base, with 3 bases of the junction left unmatched. The germline gives CDR1 SEHNR, CDR2 FQNEAQ (reference sequence). Here the CDR3 DNA reads TGTGCCAGCAGCTTAGGACTAGCGGGAGGCCGGAACACCGGGGAGCTGTTTTTT. Its translation: CASSLGLAGGRNTGELFF.

The chain recombines TRBV7-9 with TRBJ2-3; perhaps D is TRBD1 or TRBD2 (5 bases each). From germline, CDR1 is SEHNR and CDR2 FQNEAQ (reference sequence). There are 12 residues in the CDR3. V shed 2 bases and J shed 10 bases, with 10 bases lying between them. The CDR3 region is CASSLIRGPQYF. For the CDR3, the DNA is TGTGCCAGCAGCTTAATCCGGGGACCGCAGTATTTT.

The gene calls are TRBV2 and TRBJ2-3; TRBD2 agrees at 8 bases. Germline V gene sequence: CDR1 SNHLY, CDR2 FYNNEI. J gave up 0 bases and V 7 bases, and 15 bases lay outside the gene matches. This CDR3 contains 18 residues. The CDR3 sequence is CASTPGGATLTSTDTQYF. The DNA for the CDR3 is TGTGCCAGCACCCCGGGAGGGGCTACCCTTACTAGCACAGATACGCAGTATTTT.

This chain connects TRBV21-1 to TRBJ2-7; the table's D call, TRBD2, has no DNA check behind it. TRBV21-1 is annotated as a pseudogene. This CDR3 is built from 11 residues. The CDR3 loop is CASSKLDEQYF. In nucleotides, the CDR3 is TGTGCCAGCAGCAAGCTAGACGAGCAGTACTTC.

The gene calls are TRBV11-2 and TRBJ2-7, with 8 bases fitting TRBD2. Germline CDR1 and CDR2: SGHAT and FQNNGV. The CDR3 is 16 amino acids. V shed 1 base and J 3 bases; nucleotides not matched to a gene: 8. The CDR3 reads CASSLGVAGNNYEQYF. The CDR3 DNA sequence: TGTGCCAGCAGCTTAGGCGTAGCGGGGAATAACTACGAGCAGTACTTC.

The gene calls are TRBV29-1 and TRBJ2-7; no reliable D call. The V end was cut by 5 bases, the J end by 2 bases, with 13 bases between. Germline CDR1 is SQVTM and CDR2 is ANQGSEA. CDR3 length: 13 residues. The CDR3 here is CSVLLGNTYEQYF. DNA of the CDR3: TGCAGCGTTCTTTTAGGAAACACCTACGAGCAGTACTTC.

This CDR3 reads CASSVSWGDGYEQYF. CDR3 DNA sequence: TGTGCCAGCAGCGTCAGTTGGGGAGATGGCTACGAGCAGTACTTC. This chain uses TRBV9 with TRBJ2-7; the D gene is possibly TRBD2 (5 bases). This CDR3 has 15 residues. Per germline, CDR1 SGDLS and CDR2 YYNGEE. V lost 2 bases to trimming and J lost 3 bases, with 15 bases between them.

The chain joins TRBV27 to TRBJ1-2; 7 nucleotides match TRBD1. Germline assignment: CDR1 MNHEY and CDR2 SMNVEV (reference sequence). Unmatched junction bases numbered 12, after V lost 5 bases and J lost 3 bases. This CDR3 is 16 amino acids long. DNA for the CDR3: TGTGCCAGCAGTCCGACGGGACAGAACTTCTACTATGGCTACACCTTC. Translating gives CASSPTGQNFYYGYTF.

The rearrangement links TRBV27 to TRBJ2-1; TRBD2 matches 12 bases. The CDR3 extends over 16 amino acids. Germline V gene data show CDR1 as MNHEY and CDR2 as SMNVEV (reference sequence). The junction had 10 bases not matched to a gene; V was cut back by 4 bases and J by 9 bases. This CDR3 reads CASSSDSSGRAAEQFF. The CDR3 DNA is TGTGCCAGCAGTTCGGACTCTAGCGGGAGGGCCGCTGAGCAGTTCTTC.

V gene TRBV4-1 combines with J gene TRBJ2-7; perhaps D is TRBD1 or TRBD2 (7 bases each). The CDR3 runs 15 residues. Looked up from germline, CDR1 is MGHRA and CDR2 is YSYEKL. V was clipped by 1 base and J by 2 bases, with 12 bases between them. The CDR3 nucleotides are TGCGCCAGCAGCCAAGGGGCAGGGGGGGCCTACGAGCAGTACTTC. The encoded protein is CASSQGAGGAYEQYF.

This clone was seen only once. The V call is TRBV9, the J call TRBJ2-7; D remains ambiguous. Per germline, CDR1 SGDLS and CDR2 YYNGEE. CDR3 length: 13 residues. V lost 4 bases and J lost 1, with 9 bases in between. CDR3 in amino acids: CASSPGHSYEQYF. The CDR3 DNA sequence: TGTGCCAGCAGCCCGGGCCATTCCTACGAGCAGTACTTC.

With respect to this clone: The same CDR3 can be traced to other DNA sequences in this sample. This sequence joins TRBV27 and TRBJ2-7; 7 positions agree with TRBD2. Germline V gene lookup returns CDR1 MNHEY and CDR2 SMNVEV (reference sequence). The CDR3 runs to 14 residues. V shed 6 bases, J shed 0 bases, and the junction held 5 bases outside the gene matches. CDR3 DNA: TGTGCCAGCAGCCCTGGGGGGGGCTCCTACGAGCAGTACTTC. It yields the protein CASSPGGGSYEQYF.

V usage is TRBV2 and J usage is TRBJ2-1, with D unclear. Deletions cut 4 bases from V and 9 bases from J, with 13 bases between. Germline V gene data show CDR1 as SNHLY and CDR2 as FYNNEI. The CDR3 sequence is 13 residues long. CDR3: CASSGLDSAEQFF. In nucleotides, the CDR3 is TGTGCCAGCAGTGGGCTAGATTCAGCTGAGCAGTTCTTC.

The rearrangement uses TRBV5-5 and TRBJ2-7; 8 bases agree with TRBD2. This CDR3 region has 18 residues. V gave up 2 bases and J gave up 3 bases; unmatched junction bases: 16. Germline CDR1 SGHKS, CDR2 YYEKEE (reference sequence). The CDR3 region has the DNA TGTGCCAGCAGCTTAACGCTCTTGACGGGAGGGACGTACTACGAGCAGTACTTC. Residues: CASSLTLLTGGTYYEQYF.

Points on this clone: The junction departs from the called germline gene at one end, perhaps through a read error. The chain employs TRBV7-7 and TRBJ2-1; TRBD2 matches at 11 bases. The CDR3 runs 20 residues. Germline V gives CDR1 SSHAT, CDR2 FNYEAQ (reference sequence). This chain's CDR3 is CASSPRTSGREPYIYNEQFF. The CDR3 DNA follows: TGTGCTAGCAGCCCACGGACTAGCGGGCGTGAACCCTATATCTACAATGAGCAGTTCTTC. Full variable domain (remainder filled in from reference TRBV7-7 and TRBJ2-1): GAGVSQSPRYKVTKRGQDVTLRCDPISSHATLYWYQQALGQGPEFLTYFNYEAQPDKSGLPSDRFSAERPEGSISTLTIQRTEQRDSAMYRCASSPRTSGREPYIYNEQFFGPGTRLTVL.

The V call is TRBV5-1, the J call TRBJ1-2, with 8 bases that match TRBD1. CDR3 size: 14 residues. Germline CDR1 and CDR2: SGHRS and YFSETQ. Germline trimming cut 0 bases from V and 8 bases from J; bases unmatched to any gene: 6. CDR3 region: CASSLEDRVDGYTF. CDR3 DNA sequence: TGCGCCAGCAGCTTGGAGGACAGGGTGGACGGCTACACCTTC.

As to this clone: Different DNA sequences within this sample yield the same CDR3. The V and J genes are TRBV19 and TRBJ2-1, with D perhaps matching TRBD2 (6 bases). In germline, CDR1 is LNHDA, CDR2 SQIVND (reference sequence). This CDR3 has 15 amino acids. V was trimmed by 6 bases and J by 0 bases, leaving 12 bases between them. CDR3 sequence: CASSSSGSSYNEQFF. The CDR3, as DNA: TGTGCCAGTAGCTCGTCCGGGAGCTCCTACAATGAGCAGTTCTTC.

The CDR3: CASSPRESSYNEQFF. CDR3 nucleotides: TGTGCCAGCAGCCCAAGGGAAAGCTCCTACAATGAGCAGTTCTTC. This sequence joins TRBV9 and TRBJ2-1; D gene unclear. With 4 bases removed from V and 0 bases from J, the gap between germline ends came to 11 bases. CDR3 length equals 15 residues. CDR1 and CDR2 (germline): SGDLS, YYNGEE. The full variable domain, completed using reference TRBV9 and TRBJ2-1, is DSGVTQTPKHLITATGQRVTLRCSPRSGDLSVYWYQQSLDQGLQFLIQYYNGEERAKGNILERFSAQQFPDLHSELNLSSLELGDSALYFCASSPRESSYNEQFFGPGTRLTVL.

The V gene is TRBV10-2, the J gene TRBJ2-5; the match to TRBD1 covers 9 bases. Germline CDR1 reads WSHSY; CDR2 reads SAAADI. The CDR3 has 16 residues. J was trimmed by 0 bases and V by 2 bases; bases with no gene match: 4. For the CDR3, the DNA is TGCGCCAGCAGTGAGGTGGACAGGGGTTACCAAGAGACCCAGTACTTC. This encodes CASSEVDRGYQETQYF.

The CDR3 DNA reads as TGTGCCAGCAGCCCTGGAGTGCCTGTGGACAATGAGCAGTTCTTC. Protein: CASSPGVPVDNEQFF. The chain employs TRBV27 and TRBJ2-1; D is undetermined. CDR3 length equals 15 residues. Germline V gene data show CDR1 as MNHEY and CDR2 as SMNVEV (reference sequence). Trimming took off 6 bases at V and 5 bases at J, with 17 bases between the two ends.

The chain carries TRBV9 and TRBJ2-7; 10 bases are a match to TRBD2. This CDR3 has 14 residues. Germline lookup yields CDR1 SGDLS and CDR2 YYNGEE. With 4 bases clipped from V and 5 bases from J, the junction kept 6 bases outside the gene matches. The DNA of the CDR3 is TGTGCCAGCAGCTCCGCTAGCGGGAGAGACGAGCAGTACTTC. It yields the protein CASSSASGRDEQYF.

This rearrangement joins TRBV13 to TRBJ2-3; 10 bases are a match to TRBD2. CDR1 is PRHDT and CDR2 is FYEKMQ in the germline V gene (reference sequence). After removal of 0 bases from V and 7 bases from J, the junction contained 1 base not matched to a gene. The CDR3 has 14 amino acids. CDR3 nucleotide sequence: TGTGCCAGCAGCTTAGGACTAGCGGGATATACGCAGTATTTT. It codes for CASSLGLAGYTQYF.

A note on this clone: The same CDR3 is also encoded by other DNA sequences in this sample. The chain couples TRBV6-5 to TRBJ2-7, with D uncertain. This CDR3 is 13 amino acids long. CDR1 MNHEY and CDR2 SVGAGI come from the germline V gene. Between the trimmed V and J ends, which lost 0 bases and 3 bases, there was a span of 6 bases. In DNA form, the CDR3 reads TGTGCCAGCAGTTACTCCAGCTACTACGAGCAGTACTTC. Protein sequence: CASSYSSYYEQYF.

This chain connects TRBV29-1 to TRBJ2-3; D unresolved. CDR3 length equals 12 residues. Germline-derived CDR1 and CDR2 are SQVTM and ANQGSEA. V lost 3 bases, J lost 7 bases, and 11 bases lay in between. CDR3 nucleotides: TGCAGCGTTGACAGGTTTAAAAATACGCAGTATTTT. Translating gives CSVDRFKNTQYF.

On this clone: At one end, the junction sequence differs from germline, possibly due to a read error. The V and J genes are TRBV2 and TRBJ2-7, with 11 bases identical to TRBD2. Germline V gene lookup returns CDR1 SNHLY and CDR2 FYNNEI. The CDR3 totals 13 residues. Here the CDR3 DNA reads TGTGCCAGCAGTCCCGGGACTAGCGGACCGCTCTCCTTC. Translating gives CASSPGTSGPLSF. Combining the CDR3 with reference TRBV2 and TRBJ2-7 gives the whole variable domain EPEVTQTPSHQVTQMGQEVILRCVPISNHLYFYWYRQILGQKVEFLVSFYNNEISEKSEIFDDQFSVERPDGSNFTLKIRSTKLEDSAMYFCASSPGTSGPLSFGPGTRLTVT.

This clone was observed a single time. The chain carries TRBV7-9 and TRBJ2-7; TRBD2 might be the D (6 bases). Germline V gives CDR1 SEHNR, CDR2 FQNEAQ (reference sequence). This CDR3 is built from 14 residues. Between the trimmed V and J ends, which lost 5 bases and 6 bases, there was a span of 17 bases. The CDR3 region has the DNA TGTGCCAGCAGCGCGGGGCCCATTGTTGGCGAGCAGTACTTC. Encoded protein: CASSAGPIVGEQYF.

The CDR3 spells CASSLPRTWGYNEQFF. The CDR3 DNA is TGTGCCAGCAGCTTACCCCGGACGTGGGGATACAATGAGCAGTTCTTC. V is TRBV7-9 and J is TRBJ2-1; no definite D call. Germline-derived CDR1 and CDR2 are SEHNR and FQNEAQ (reference sequence). The CDR3 runs 16 residues. V shed 2 bases and J shed 4 bases, with 15 bases lying between them.